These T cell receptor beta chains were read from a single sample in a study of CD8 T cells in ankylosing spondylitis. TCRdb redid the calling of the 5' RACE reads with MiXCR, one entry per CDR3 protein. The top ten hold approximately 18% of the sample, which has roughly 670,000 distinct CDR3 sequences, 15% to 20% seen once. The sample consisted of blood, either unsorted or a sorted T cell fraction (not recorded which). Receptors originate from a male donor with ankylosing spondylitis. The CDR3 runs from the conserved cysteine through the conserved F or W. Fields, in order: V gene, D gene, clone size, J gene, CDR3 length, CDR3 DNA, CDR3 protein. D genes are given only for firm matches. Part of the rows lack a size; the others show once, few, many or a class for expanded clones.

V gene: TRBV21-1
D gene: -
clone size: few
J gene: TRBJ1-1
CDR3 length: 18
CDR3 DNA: TGTGCCAGCAGCAAAGCTCCTCAAACGGACCTTATGAACACTGAAGCTTTCTTT
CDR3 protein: CASSKAPQTDLMNTEAFF

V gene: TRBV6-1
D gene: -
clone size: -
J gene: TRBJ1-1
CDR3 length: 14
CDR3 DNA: TGTGCCAGCAGTCCCCGGCCACAGTACACTGAAGCTTTCTTT
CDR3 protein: CASSPRPQYTEAFF

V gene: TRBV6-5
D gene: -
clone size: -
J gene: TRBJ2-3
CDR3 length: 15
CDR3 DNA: TGTGCCAGCAGTTACTGGGCAGGGGCCGCGGATACGCAGTATTTT
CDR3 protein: CASSYWAGAADTQYF

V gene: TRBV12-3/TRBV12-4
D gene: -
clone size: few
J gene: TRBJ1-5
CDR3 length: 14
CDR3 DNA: TGTGCCAGTAGGTCAGGAACAGCTAATCAGCCCCAGCATTTT
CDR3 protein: CASRSGTANQPQHF

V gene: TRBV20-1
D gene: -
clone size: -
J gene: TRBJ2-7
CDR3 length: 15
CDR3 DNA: TGCAGTGCGGGAGGGACAGGCAGGCCCCCCTACGAGCAGTACTTC
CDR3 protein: CSAGGTGRPPYEQYF

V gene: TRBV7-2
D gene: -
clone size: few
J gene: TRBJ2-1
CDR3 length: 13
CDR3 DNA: TGTGCCAGCAGCCTCGTACCCAACAATGAGCAGTTCTTC
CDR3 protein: CASSLVPNNEQFF

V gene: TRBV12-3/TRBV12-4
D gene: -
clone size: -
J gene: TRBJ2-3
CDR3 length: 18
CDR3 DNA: TGTGCCAGCAGTCCAAACCCTTCAGCGGCCACTAGCACAGATACGCAGTATTTT
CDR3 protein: CASSPNPSAATSTDTQYF

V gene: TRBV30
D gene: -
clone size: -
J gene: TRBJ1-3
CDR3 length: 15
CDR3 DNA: TGTGCCGCGGAGTGGGTTAACGCGGTCGGAAACACCATATATTTT
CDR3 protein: CAAEWVNAVGNTIYF

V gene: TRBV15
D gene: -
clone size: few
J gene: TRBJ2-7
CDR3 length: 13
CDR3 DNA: TGTGCCACCAGCAGAGATCCCACGGACGAGCAGTACTTC
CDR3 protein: CATSRDPTDEQYF

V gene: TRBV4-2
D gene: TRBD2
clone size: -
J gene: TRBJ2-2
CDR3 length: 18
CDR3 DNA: TGTGCCAGCAGCCAAGAGGGGACTAGCTCATTGAACACCGGGGAGCTGTTTTTT
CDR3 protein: CASSQEGTSSLNTGELFF

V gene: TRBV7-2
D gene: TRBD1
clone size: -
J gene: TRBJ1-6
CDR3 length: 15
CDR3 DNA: TGTGCCAGCAGCCTCCAGGGGGCGAAGAGTTCACCCCTCCACTTT
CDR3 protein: CASSLQGAKSSPLHF

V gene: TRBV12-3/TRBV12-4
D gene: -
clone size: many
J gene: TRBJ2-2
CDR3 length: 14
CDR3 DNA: TGTGCCAGCAGTTTAGGACAGAGGACCGGGGAGCTGTTTTTT
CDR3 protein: CASSLGQRTGELFF

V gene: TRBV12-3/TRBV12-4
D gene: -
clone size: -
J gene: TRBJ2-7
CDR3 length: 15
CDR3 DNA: TGTGCCAGCAGTTTCCAGGGTACCCTACGAGTCGAGCAGTACTTC
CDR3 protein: CASSFQGTLRVEQYF

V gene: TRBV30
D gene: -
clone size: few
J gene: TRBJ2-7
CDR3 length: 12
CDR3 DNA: TGTGCCTGGAGTGTAGGGGCCTACGAGCAGTACTTC
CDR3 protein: CAWSVGAYEQYF

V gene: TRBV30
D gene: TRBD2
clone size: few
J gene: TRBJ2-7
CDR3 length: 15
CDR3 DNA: TGTGCCTGGAGTAAGGTGCGGGGGGGCGTCTACGAGCAGTACTTC
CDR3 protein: CAWSKVRGGVYEQYF

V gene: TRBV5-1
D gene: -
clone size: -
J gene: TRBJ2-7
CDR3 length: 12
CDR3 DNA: TGCGCCAGCAGCAAACAGGGCGGCGAGCAGTACTTC
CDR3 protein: CASSKQGGEQYF

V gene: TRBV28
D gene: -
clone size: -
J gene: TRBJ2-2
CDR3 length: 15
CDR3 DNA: TGTGCCAGCAGCTCAGGGGGGGGTTACACCGGGGAGCTGTTTTTT
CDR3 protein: CASSSGGGYTGELFF

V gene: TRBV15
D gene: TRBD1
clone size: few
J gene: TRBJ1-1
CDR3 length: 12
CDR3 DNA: TGTGCCACCAGCCACAGGGGCCTGGGAGCTTTCTTT
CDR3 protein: CATSHRGLGAFF

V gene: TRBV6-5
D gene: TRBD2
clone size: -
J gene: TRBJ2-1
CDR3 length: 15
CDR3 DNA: TGTGCCAGCAGTTACGGCCTAGCGGGAGCTTTAGAGCAGTTCTTC
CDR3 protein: CASSYGLAGALEQFF

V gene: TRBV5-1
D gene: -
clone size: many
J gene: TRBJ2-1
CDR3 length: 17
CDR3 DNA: -
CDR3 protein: CASSPFGLGALGWSKFF